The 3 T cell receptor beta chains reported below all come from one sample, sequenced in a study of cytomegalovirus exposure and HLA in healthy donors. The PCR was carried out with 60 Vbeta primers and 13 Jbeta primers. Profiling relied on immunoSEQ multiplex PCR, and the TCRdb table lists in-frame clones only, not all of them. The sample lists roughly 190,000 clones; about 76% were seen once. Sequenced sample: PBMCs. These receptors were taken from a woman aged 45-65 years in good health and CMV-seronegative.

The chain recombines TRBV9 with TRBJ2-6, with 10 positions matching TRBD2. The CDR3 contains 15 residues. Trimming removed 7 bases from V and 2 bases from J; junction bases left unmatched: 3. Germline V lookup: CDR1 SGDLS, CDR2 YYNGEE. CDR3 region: CASGSGGTGANVLTF. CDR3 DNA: TGTGCCAGCGGTAGCGGGGGGACTGGGGCCAACGTCCTGACTTTC.

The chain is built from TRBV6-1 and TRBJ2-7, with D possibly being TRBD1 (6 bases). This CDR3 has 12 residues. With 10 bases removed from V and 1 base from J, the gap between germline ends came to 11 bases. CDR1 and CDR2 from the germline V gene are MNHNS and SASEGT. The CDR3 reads CAIGTPSYEQYF. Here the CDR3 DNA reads TGTGCCATCGGGACACCTTCCTACGAGCAGTACTTC.

In DNA, the CDR3 is TGTGCCAGCAGTTCCGGGACAGGGAGGGAGACCCAGTACTTC. As protein: CASSSGTGRETQYF. The chain couples TRBV6-6 to TRBJ2-5; 9 bases map to TRBD1. Trimming at V came to 4 bases and at J to 5 bases, leaving 5 bases not matched to a gene. Germline CDR1 reads MNHNY; CDR2 reads SVGAGI (reference sequence). CDR3 size: 14 residues.